The rows below give T cell receptor beta chains drawn from one sample of a study of early T cells in non-severe SARS-CoV-2 infection. A single record per CDR3 protein comes from TCRdb applying MiXCR to the 5' RACE reads. The data contain around 70,000 distinct CDR3 sequences, 9.5% to 15% of them singletons. Specimen: whole blood. The receptors were gathered from an adult who was a healthcare worker with PCR-confirmed SARS-CoV-2 infection or an uninfected control (not recorded which). Both conserved end residues are part of each CDR3. The order of the fields is J gene, clone size, CDR3 length, D gene, V gene, CDR3 DNA, CDR3 protein. The D gene is left open where the match is weak. Clone size, where shown, is once, few, many, or a class for clones that have expanded.

TRBJ2-7	.	15	TRBD2	TRBV18	TGTGCCAGCTCCCCGACTAGCGGGGGAGCCTACGAGCAGTACTTC	CASSPTSGGAYEQYF
TRBJ1-1	.	13	.	TRBV28	TGTGCCAGCAGTTTTCTTATGAACACTGAAGCTTTCTTT	CASSFLMNTEAFF
TRBJ2-5	many	15	.	TRBV5-1	TGCGCCAGCAGCTTGATGCGACAGGCTACGGAGACCCAGTACTTC	CASSLMRQATETQYF
TRBJ2-3	.	14	TRBD2	TRBV29-1	TGCAGCGTTTCCGGGACTAGCGGTAAAGATACGCAGTATTTT	CSVSGTSGKDTQYF
TRBJ2-5	few	15	.	TRBV28	TGTGCCAGCAGCCACCTGGGGGGAGCTCAAGAGACCCAGTACTTC	CASSHLGGAQETQYF
TRBJ2-5	.	16	TRBD2	TRBV7-2	TGTGCCAGCAGCCCCACCTCACTCCCGGGAGGAGAGACCCAGTACTTC	CASSPTSLPGGETQYF
TRBJ2-3	.	15	TRBD2	TRBV9	TGTGCCAGCAGCAGGACTAGCGGGGCCGCAGATACGCAGTATTTT	CASSRTSGAADTQYF
TRBJ1-2	.	14	.	TRBV7-9	TGTGCCAGCAGCCACACTCAATTTTACTATGGCTACACCTTC	CASSHTQFYYGYTF
TRBJ2-2	many	14	TRBD1	TRBV2	TGTGCCAGCTCTGGACAGGGAGTGGCCGGGGAGCTGTTTTTT	CASSGQGVAGELFF
TRBJ2-5	.	12	TRBD1	TRBV20-1	TGCAGTGCTGGGACAGGGAAAGAGACCCAGTACTTC	CSAGTGKETQYF
TRBJ2-7	.	15	TRBD1	TRBV9	TGTGCCAGCGGCCCAATGACAGGGGAATTCTCCGAGCAGTACTTC	CASGPMTGEFSEQYF
TRBJ1-2	.	14	.	TRBV7-2	TGTGCCAGCAGCCCCCGACAACGGGTCGTTGGCTACACCTTC	CASSPRQRVVGYTF
TRBJ2-1	many	14	.	TRBV29-1	TGCAGCGTTACAGGGTCCCGGAATTGGAATGAGCAGTTCTTC	CSVTGSRNWNEQFF
TRBJ2-7	many	13	.	TRBV29-1	TGCAGCGTTGGTAACATCGACTCCTACGAGCAGTACTTC	CSVGNIDSYEQYF
TRBJ1-2	once	14	TRBD1	TRBV6-5	TGTACCAGCAGCGCCGGGACAGGGATCTATGGCTACACCTTC	CTSSAGTGIYGYTF
TRBJ1-1	.	12	.	TRBV29-1	TGCAGCTACAGGGTGAGGGCCACTGAAGCTTTCTTT	CSYRVRATEAFF
TRBJ1-3	many	14	TRBD1	TRBV29-1	TGCAGCGTTGGGGACAGGACGCGAGGAAACACCATATATTTT	CSVGDRTRGNTIYF
TRBJ2-3	few	14	.	TRBV5-5	TGTGCCAGCAGCTTGGGATCAGGCGGAGATACGCAGTATTTT	CASSLGSGGDTQYF
TRBJ2-7	few	17	TRBD2	TRBV28	TGTGCCAGCAGTAAACCTTATAAGGGACTAGCGGGAGTCGAGCAGTACTTC	CASSKPYKGLAGVEQYF
TRBJ2-1	.	18	.	TRBV4-1	TGCGCCAGCAGACAACACTCGGGTGTCCCCAAGAGGGCCAATGAGCAGTTCTTC	CASRQHSGVPKRANEQFF
TRBJ2-1	few	16	.	TRBV28	TGTGCCAGCAGTACGACAGGTACCTATCAGAACAATGAGCAGTTCTTC	CASSTTGTYQNNEQFF
TRBJ2-7	.	13	.	TRBV28	TGTGCCAGCAGTTTAAAGGGCCCCTACGAGCAGTACTTC	CASSLKGPYEQYF
TRBJ2-4	many	16	TRBD2	TRBV27	TGTGCCAGCACCCCTAATCCGGGAGGGGCCAAAAACATTCAGTACTTC	CASTPNPGGAKNIQYF
TRBJ1-3	few	17	.	TRBV6-9	TGTGCCAGCAGTTCCCTCACGGTCCCACACTCTGAAAACACCATATATTTT	CASSSLTVPHSENTIYF
TRBJ2-1	many	15	TRBD2	TRBV24-1	TGTGCCACCAGTGAACTAGCGGAGGGGGGCAATGAGCAGTTCTTC	CATSELAEGGNEQFF
TRBJ2-3	many	18	.	TRBV5-1	TGCGCCAGCAGCAAGGGTGGAGGGGACTCCGCGGGCACAGATACGCAGTATTTT	CASSKGGGDSAGTDTQYF
TRBJ2-1	.	15	.	TRBV29-1	TGCAGCGTGACGGGGGGACAGAGCTCCTACAATGAGCAGTTCTTC	CSVTGGQSSYNEQFF
TRBJ2-2	.	16	.	TRBV4-2	TGTGCCAGCAGCCAGCTGGGGGTAGCAGGCACCGGGGAGCTGTTTTTT	CASSQLGVAGTGELFF
TRBJ2-3	.	15	.	TRBV6-5	TGTGCCAGCAGTTACTCCCGGGGCCCCACAGATACGCAGTATTTT	CASSYSRGPTDTQYF
TRBJ2-3	.	14	TRBD2	TRBV29-1	TGCAGCGTTGGTACTAGCGGGAGCGGAGATACGCAGTATTTT	CSVGTSGSGDTQYF
TRBJ1-1	many	15	.	TRBV7-6	TGTGCCAGCAGCCCGCAAGGGGTTCTCACGACTGAAGCTTTCTTT	CASSPQGVLTTEAFF
TRBJ2-7	.	11	.	TRBV12-3/TRBV12-4	TGTGCCAGCAGTAGCCGGGCCGAGCAGTACTTC	CASSSRAEQYF
TRBJ1-1	few	15	TRBD1	TRBV20-1	TGCAGTGCTAGACGCCCCGACAGGGGGGTTGGTGAAGCTTTCTTT	CSARRPDRGVGEAFF
TRBJ2-7	.	10	.	TRBV28	TGTGCCAGCGGTCGCAACGAGCAGTACTTC	CASGRNEQYF
TRBJ2-3	.	16	TRBD2	TRBV7-2	TGTGCCAGCAGCTGGGGACTAGCGGGAGTCACAGATACGCAGTATTTT	CASSWGLAGVTDTQYF
TRBJ2-7	many	13	.	TRBV27	TGTGCCAGCAGTCGGCAGGGGACGGACGAGCAGTACTTC	CASSRQGTDEQYF
TRBJ2-1	many	14	.	TRBV18	TGTGCCAGCTCACCACCGGAGAGCCAGCATCGGCAGTTCTTC	CASSPPESQHRQFF
TRBJ2-1	.	20	TRBD2	TRBV19	TGTGCCAGTACCTGGAAGTGGAACAGTAAGGCGGGAGTGGCCTACAATGAGCAGTTCTTC	CASTWKWNSKAGVAYNEQFF
TRBJ2-1	.	13	.	TRBV11-3	TGTGCCAGCAGCACAACACAGGGCTATGAGCAGTTCTTC	CASSTTQGYEQFF
TRBJ2-7	.	15	TRBD2	TRBV2	TGTGCCAGTGGCCGGGGACTAGCGGGTTACTACGAGCAGTACTTC	CASGRGLAGYYEQYF
TRBJ1-2	.	12	.	TRBV7-2	TGTGCCAGCAGCTTAGAGAGGACCGGCTACACCTTC	CASSLERTGYTF
TRBJ2-6	.	18	.	TRBV7-6	TGTGCCAGCAGACCTCAGCAACAACATTCCTCTGGGGCCAACGTCCTGACTTTC	CASRPQQQHSSGANVLTF
TRBJ2-5	few	10	.	TRBV29-1	TGCAGCGTTAGGCTGGAGACCCAGTACTTC	CSVRLETQYF
TRBJ1-2	many	16	.	TRBV3-1	TGTGCCAGCAGCCCGATCTTCGGGGCCACTAACTATGGCTACACCTTC	CASSPIFGATNYGYTF
TRBJ1-3	few	16	.	TRBV12-3/TRBV12-4	TGTGCCAGCACATCTGGGTCGCTTTCGGCTGGAAACACCATATATTTT	CASTSGSLSAGNTIYF
TRBJ2-1	few	15	TRBD2	TRBV4-1	TGCGCCAGCAGTCGTGGACTAGCGGAGGGGATTGAGCAGTTCTTC	CASSRGLAEGIEQFF
TRBJ2-2	many	16	TRBD2	TRBV7-2	TGTGCCAGCAGCTTAATGGCGGGAGCGAACACCGGGGAGCTGTTTTTT	CASSLMAGANTGELFF
TRBJ1-2	many	15	.	TRBV30	TGTGCCTGGAGACTCCTTGACCTGCTGGAGGGAGGCTACACCTTC	CAWRLLDLLEGGYTF
TRBJ2-3	.	10	.	TRBV28	TGTGCCACTTCCCTGCTAGGGCAGTATTTT	CATSLLGQYF
TRBJ2-5	.	15	TRBD2	TRBV5-8	TGTGCCAGCAGCCGCGCGGGGGACCGGCTGGGGACCCAGTACTTC	CASSRAGDRLGTQYF
TRBJ2-7	many	13	TRBD2	TRBV12-3/TRBV12-4	TGTGCCAGCTCAGGACTAGCTACCTACGAGCAGTACTTC	CASSGLATYEQYF
TRBJ2-1	.	14	TRBD2	TRBV11-2	TGTGCCAGCAGCTTAAAAACTAGCGGCACTGAGCAGTTCTTC	CASSLKTSGTEQFF
TRBJ2-1	few	14	TRBD2	TRBV3-1	TGTGCCAGCAGCCTTAGGACTAGCGGAGGGGAGCAGTTCTTC	CASSLRTSGGEQFF
TRBJ2-3	.	13	.	TRBV7-2	TGTGCCAGCAGTATAGCCTCAGCAGATACGCAGTATTTT	CASSIASADTQYF